This T cell receptor (beta chain) was retrieved from a study of CXCR3-negative and CXCR3-positive naive CD8 T cells. Study results and caveats: With respect to TRBV-TRBJ usage, naive CXCR3-negative and CXCR3-positive cells were similar; memory differed. Both naive subsets had comparably high diversity; memory CD8+ cells much lower.

This CDR3 has 14 residues. CDR1 SQVTM and CDR2 ANQGSEA come from the germline V gene. CD45RO-CCR7+CD27+CD95- marked naive CD8+ T cells. In regard to this clonotype: The antigen is not known.

All TRB cDNA libraries came from 5' RACE performed with UMI labels. After re-calling the 5' RACE reads, TCRdb lists one entry per CDR3 protein, DNA absent. The sample table includes 100,000 to 150,000 distinct CDR3 sequences. Sequencing was performed on naive CXCR3- CD8+ T cells from blood. The subset: CD45RO-CCR7+CD27+CD95- naive CD8+ T cells lacking CXCR3 (TNR3-). The chain joins TRBV29-1 to TRBJ2-7; with no DNA, the TCRdb D assignment of TRBD1 cannot be verified. This TCR came from a human donor in good health. Some clones in this sample may be carry-over from other donors' samples. The CDR3: CSVEEGGTAYEQYF.